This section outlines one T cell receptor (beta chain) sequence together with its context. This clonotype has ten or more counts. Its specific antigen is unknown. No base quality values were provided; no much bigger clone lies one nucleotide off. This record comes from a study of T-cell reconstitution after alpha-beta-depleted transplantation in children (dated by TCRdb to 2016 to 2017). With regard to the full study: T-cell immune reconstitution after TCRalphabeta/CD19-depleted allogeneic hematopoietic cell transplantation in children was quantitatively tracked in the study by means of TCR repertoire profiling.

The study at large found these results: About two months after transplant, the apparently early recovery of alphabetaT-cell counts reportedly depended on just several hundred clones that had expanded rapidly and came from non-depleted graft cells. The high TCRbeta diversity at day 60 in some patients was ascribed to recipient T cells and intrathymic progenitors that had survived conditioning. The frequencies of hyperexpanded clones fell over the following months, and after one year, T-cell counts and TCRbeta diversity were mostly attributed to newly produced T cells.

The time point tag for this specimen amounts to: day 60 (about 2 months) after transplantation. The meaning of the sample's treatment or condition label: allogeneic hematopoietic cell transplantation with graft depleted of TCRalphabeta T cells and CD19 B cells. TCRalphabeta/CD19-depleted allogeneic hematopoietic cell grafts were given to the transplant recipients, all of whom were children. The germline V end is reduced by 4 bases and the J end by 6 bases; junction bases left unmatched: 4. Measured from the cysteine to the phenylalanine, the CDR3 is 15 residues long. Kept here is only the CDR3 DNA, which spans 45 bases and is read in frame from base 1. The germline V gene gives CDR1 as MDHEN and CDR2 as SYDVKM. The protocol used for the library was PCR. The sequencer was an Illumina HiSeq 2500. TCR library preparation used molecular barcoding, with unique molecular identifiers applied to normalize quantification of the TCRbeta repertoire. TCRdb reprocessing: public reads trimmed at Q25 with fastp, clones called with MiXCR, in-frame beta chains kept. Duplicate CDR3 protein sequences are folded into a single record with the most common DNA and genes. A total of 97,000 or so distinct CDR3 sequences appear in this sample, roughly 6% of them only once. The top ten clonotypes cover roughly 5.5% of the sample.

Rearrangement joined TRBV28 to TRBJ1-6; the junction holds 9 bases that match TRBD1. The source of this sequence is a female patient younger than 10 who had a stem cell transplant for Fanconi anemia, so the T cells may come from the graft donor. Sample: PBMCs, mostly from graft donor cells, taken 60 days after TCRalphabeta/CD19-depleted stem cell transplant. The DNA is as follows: TGTGCCAGCAGTTATTGGGACAGGGCTAATTCACCCCTCCACTTT. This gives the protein CASSYWDRANSPLHF.